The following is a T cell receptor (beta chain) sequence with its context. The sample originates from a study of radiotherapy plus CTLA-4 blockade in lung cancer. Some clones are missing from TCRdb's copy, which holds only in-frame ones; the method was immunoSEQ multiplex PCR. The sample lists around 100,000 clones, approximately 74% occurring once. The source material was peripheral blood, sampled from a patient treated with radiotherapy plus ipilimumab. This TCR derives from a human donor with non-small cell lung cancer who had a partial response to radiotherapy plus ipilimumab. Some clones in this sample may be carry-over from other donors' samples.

The CDR3 sequence: CASSFLGGANEKLFF. CDR3 nucleotides: TGTGCCAGCAGCTTCTTAGGGGGCGCTAATGAAAAACTGTTTTTT. This sequence joins TRBV7-2 and TRBJ1-4; 7 bases line up with TRBD1. Losses at the gene ends were 3 bases for V and 3 bases for J; bases not matched to a gene: 4. This CDR3 is 15 amino acids long. CDR1 and CDR2 from the germline V gene are SGHTA and FQGNSA.